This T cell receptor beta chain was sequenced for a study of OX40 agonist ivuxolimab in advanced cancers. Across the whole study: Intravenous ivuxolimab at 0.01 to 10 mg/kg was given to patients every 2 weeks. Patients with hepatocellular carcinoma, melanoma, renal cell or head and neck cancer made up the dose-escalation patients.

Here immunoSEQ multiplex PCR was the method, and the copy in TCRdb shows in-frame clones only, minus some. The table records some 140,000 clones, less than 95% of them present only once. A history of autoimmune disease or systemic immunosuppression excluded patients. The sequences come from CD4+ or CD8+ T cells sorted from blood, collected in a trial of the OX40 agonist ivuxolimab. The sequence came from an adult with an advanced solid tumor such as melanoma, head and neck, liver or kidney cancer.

As DNA, the CDR3 is TGTGCCAGCAGTTCACAGGGGGCGATATCTGAAGCTTTCTTT. It codes for CASSSQGAISEAFF. V usage is TRBV27 and J usage is TRBJ1-1, with TRBD1 matching 9 bases. This CDR3 spans 14 amino acids. Trimming took 4 bases from V and 6 from J; bases not matched to a gene: 6. Germline lookup yields CDR1 MNHEY and CDR2 SMNVEV (reference sequence).